Below are 7 T cell receptor beta chains sequenced from a single sample in a study of T cell repertoires in cytomegalovirus infection. Each CDR3 protein is one row after TCRdb ran MiXCR on the reads. The profile shows 150,000 to 200,000 distinct CDR3 sequences, roughly 9.8% of them singletons. The specimen sequenced was PBMCs. The receptors here all came from a human donor in good health (CMV status not recorded). Some clones in this sample may be carry-over from other donors' samples.

The sample holds many counts of this clonotype. V is TRBV20-1 and J is TRBJ2-3, with 7 nucleotides matching TRBD2. CDR3 length: 17 amino acids. The J segment lost 2 bases and the V segment lost 0 bases, leaving 11 bases of the junction unmatched. CDR1 and CDR2 (germline): DFQATT, SNEGSKA (reference sequence). The CDR3 here is CSARDFRGSLSTDTQYF. CDR3 in DNA: TGCAGTGCTAGAGATTTCCGCGGGAGCCTATCCACAGATACGCAGTATTTT.

A few counts support this clonotype. The CDR3 loop reads CARRQGVVPYEQYF. The DNA of the CDR3 is TGTGCCAGGCGACAGGGGGTTGTACCCTACGAGCAGTACTTC. This chain joins TRBV2 and TRBJ2-7, with TRBD1 matching 9 bases. The length of the CDR3 is 14 residues. CDR1 SNHLY and CDR2 FYNNEI come from the germline V gene. With V trimmed by 9 bases and J by 2 bases, 8 bases remained unmatched. The whole variable domain, remainder taken from reference TRBV2 and TRBJ2-7, is EPEVTQTPSHQVTQMGQEVILRCVPISNHLYFYWYRQILGQKVEFLVSFYNNEISEKSEIFDDQFSVERPDGSNFTLKIRSTKLEDSAMYFCARRQGVVPYEQYFGPGTRLTVT.

This clonotype showed up many times. The chain recombines TRBV7-9 with TRBJ2-2; tentative D call: TRBD2 (6 bases). The length of the CDR3 is 16 residues. In germline, CDR1 is SEHNR, CDR2 FQNEAQ (reference sequence). Trimming removed 3 bases at V and 1 base at J, with 12 bases between. DNA for the CDR3: TGTGCCAGCAGCTTCGATTCTAGCGAGAACACCGGGGAGCTGTTTTTT. This encodes CASSFDSSENTGELFF.

This clonotype has a count of ten or more. This rearrangement joins TRBV7-9 to TRBJ1-2, with TRBD1 matching 8 bases. CDR3 size: 15 residues. V shed 5 bases and J 4 bases; nucleotides not matched to a gene: 9. Germline V gene lookup returns CDR1 SEHNR and CDR2 FQNEAQ (reference sequence). CDR3 in amino acids: CASSPDPDRGYGYTF. CDR3 nucleotide sequence: TGTGCCAGCAGCCCGGACCCTGACAGGGGCTATGGCTACACCTTC.

This clonotype has more than one count but fewer than ten. V and J are TRBV7-2 and TRBJ2-3, with 12 nucleotides matching TRBD2. V was pared by 8 bases and J by 6 bases, with 9 bases of the junction left unmatched. The V gene's germline CDR1 is SGHTA and CDR2 FQGNSA. This CDR3 contains 15 residues. CDR3 region: CASGASGRAPDTQYF. The CDR3 region has the DNA TGTGCCAGCGGCGCTAGCGGGAGGGCCCCGGATACGCAGTATTTT. The full variable domain, with the rest looked up from reference TRBV7-2 and TRBJ2-3, is GAGVSQSPSNKVTEKGKDVELRCDPISGHTALYWYRQSLGQGLEFLIYFQGNSAPDKSGLPSDRFSAERTGGSVSTLTIQRTQQEDSAVYLCASGASGRAPDTQYFGPGTRLTVL.

This clonotype was recorded at least ten times. This chain connects TRBV28 to TRBJ1-1, with TRBD1 as a possible D gene (5 bases). The CDR3 runs 14 residues. CDR1 and CDR2 from the germline V gene are MDHEN and SYDVKM. V was pared by 6 bases and J by 0 bases, with 11 bases between. DNA for the CDR3: TGTGCCAGCAGGCTGGGACCGATGAACACTGAAGCTTTCTTT. This translates into CASRLGPMNTEAFF.

This clonotype occurred many times. The genes are TRBV7-2 and TRBJ2-3, with 7 bases lining up with TRBD2. The V and J ends lost 1 base and 4 bases, in that order; junction bases with no gene match: 11. The length of the CDR3 is 17 residues. Germline assignment: CDR1 SGHTA and CDR2 FQGNSA. Here the CDR3 reads CASSLDGPSGISDTQYF. The CDR3 DNA is TGTGCCAGCAGCTTAGACGGTCCTAGCGGAATATCAGATACGCAGTATTTT.